Listed below are T cell receptor beta chains from one sample, sequenced in a study of cytomegalovirus exposure and HLA in healthy donors. The table came from immunoSEQ multiplex PCR; TCRdb's copy has only in-frame clones and leaves some out. This table has some 180,000 clones, more than 65% appearing once. Sequencing input: PBMCs. The receptor source for this set is a man aged 35 to 55 in good health and CMV-seropositive. Each CDR3 is given without its conserved first and last residue. The order of the fields is clone size, V gene, CDR3 protein. Not all rows give a size; the values are once, few, many and, for expanded clones, a class.

clone_size: -; v_call: TRBV14; cdr3_aa: ASSLGQANNEQF
clone_size: -; v_call: TRBV5-4; cdr3_aa: ASSLRSGGLATVYEQY
clone_size: -; v_call: TRBV7-9; cdr3_aa: ASSLSEGRGSGYT
clone_size: -; v_call: TRBV5-5; cdr3_aa: ASSFEDRRRWNTEAF
clone_size: -; v_call: TRBV6-4; cdr3_aa: ASSGLAGGTDTQY
clone_size: -; v_call: TRBV5-1; cdr3_aa: ASSFRTLNTEAF
clone_size: -; v_call: TRBV19; cdr3_aa: ASSGIRVDRGLYGYT
clone_size: once; v_call: TRBV4-2; cdr3_aa: ASSQEGGSGHGYT
clone_size: -; v_call: TRBV5-1; cdr3_aa: ASSTRGGETQY
clone_size: -; v_call: TRBV6-6; cdr3_aa: ASSYSGASYEQY
clone_size: -; v_call: TRBV15; cdr3_aa: ATSRLTSGSPYEQY
clone_size: -; v_call: TRBV11-2; cdr3_aa: ASSQGTGRTYEQY
clone_size: -; v_call: TRBV5-1; cdr3_aa: ASSSPGLAGGGYHETQY
clone_size: -; v_call: TRBV6-5; cdr3_aa: ASSYLMGGADTQY
clone_size: -; v_call: TRBV27; cdr3_aa: ASSLTGVGETEAF
clone_size: few; v_call: TRBV2; cdr3_aa: ASSETRGRATDTQY
clone_size: -; v_call: TRBV28; cdr3_aa: ASSPRDSQGY
clone_size: -; v_call: TRBV5-4; cdr3_aa: ASSQQEGAKNIQY
clone_size: -; v_call: TRBV15; cdr3_aa: ATSPSHSGANVLT
clone_size: -; v_call: TRBV18; cdr3_aa: ASSLVNGGNQPQH
clone_size: -; v_call: TRBV18; cdr3_aa: ASSPRTGGLDEQY
clone_size: -; v_call: TRBV5-1; cdr3_aa: ASSLVAGNQPQH
clone_size: -; v_call: TRBV18; cdr3_aa: ASSFGHNTGELF
clone_size: -; v_call: TRBV6-5; cdr3_aa: ASGLGGGRSYGYT
clone_size: -; v_call: TRBV5-4; cdr3_aa: ASSLAGTGVNTGELF
clone_size: -; v_call: TRBV6-1; cdr3_aa: ATTGGDQPQH
clone_size: few; v_call: TRBV29-1; cdr3_aa: SVGDSLVRAGANVLT
clone_size: -; v_call: TRBV14; cdr3_aa: ASSQFAGSYEQY
clone_size: -; v_call: TRBV28; cdr3_aa: ASRQGQSNQPQH
clone_size: few; v_call: TRBV5-6; cdr3_aa: ASSLVLAGGQETQY
clone_size: -; v_call: TRBV9; cdr3_aa: ASTLVSPGTNTEAF
clone_size: -; v_call: TRBV7-6; cdr3_aa: ASSPTSRETQY
clone_size: -; v_call: TRBV10-3; cdr3_aa: AISESRIQGAGTEAF
clone_size: once; v_call: TRBV27; cdr3_aa: ASSLLAGGQTGELF
clone_size: -; v_call: TRBV10-1; cdr3_aa: ASSESGGMHPYEQY
clone_size: few; v_call: TRBV4-3; cdr3_aa: ASGLTPLH
clone_size: -; v_call: TRBV5-1; cdr3_aa: ASSLAGVHEQY
clone_size: -; v_call: TRBV5-1; cdr3_aa: ASSLGLAGVETQY
clone_size: -; v_call: TRBV7-9; cdr3_aa: SSSLDRRTQY
clone_size: -; v_call: TRBV7-9; cdr3_aa: ASSFNRAEQY
clone_size: -; v_call: TRBV14; cdr3_aa: ASSQLAGGPSRDTQY
clone_size: -; v_call: TRBV9; cdr3_aa: ASSDSGSSDEQF
clone_size: -; v_call: TRBV5-1; cdr3_aa: ASSPGQGYAGELF
clone_size: -; v_call: TRBV2; cdr3_aa: ASRKTVSDGYT
clone_size: once; v_call: TRBV7-6; cdr3_aa: ASSPYRANTEAF
clone_size: -; v_call: TRBV2; cdr3_aa: ASSRQFVLGDTQY
clone_size: -; v_call: TRBV5-1; cdr3_aa: ASSLATGTGKETQY
clone_size: -; v_call: TRBV6-6; cdr3_aa: ASRVPGLETDTQY
clone_size: -; v_call: TRBV6-1; cdr3_aa: ASSERGGANTGELF
clone_size: few; v_call: TRBV5-1; cdr3_aa: ASSSMTGGSTDTQY
clone_size: -; v_call: TRBV7-6; cdr3_aa: ASSQGGRSGEKLF
clone_size: -; v_call: TRBV2; cdr3_aa: ASSGRASSTDTQY
clone_size: few; v_call: TRBV29-1; cdr3_aa: SARTSGVYNEQF
clone_size: -; v_call: TRBV6-5; cdr3_aa: ASSYVGDRDGLF